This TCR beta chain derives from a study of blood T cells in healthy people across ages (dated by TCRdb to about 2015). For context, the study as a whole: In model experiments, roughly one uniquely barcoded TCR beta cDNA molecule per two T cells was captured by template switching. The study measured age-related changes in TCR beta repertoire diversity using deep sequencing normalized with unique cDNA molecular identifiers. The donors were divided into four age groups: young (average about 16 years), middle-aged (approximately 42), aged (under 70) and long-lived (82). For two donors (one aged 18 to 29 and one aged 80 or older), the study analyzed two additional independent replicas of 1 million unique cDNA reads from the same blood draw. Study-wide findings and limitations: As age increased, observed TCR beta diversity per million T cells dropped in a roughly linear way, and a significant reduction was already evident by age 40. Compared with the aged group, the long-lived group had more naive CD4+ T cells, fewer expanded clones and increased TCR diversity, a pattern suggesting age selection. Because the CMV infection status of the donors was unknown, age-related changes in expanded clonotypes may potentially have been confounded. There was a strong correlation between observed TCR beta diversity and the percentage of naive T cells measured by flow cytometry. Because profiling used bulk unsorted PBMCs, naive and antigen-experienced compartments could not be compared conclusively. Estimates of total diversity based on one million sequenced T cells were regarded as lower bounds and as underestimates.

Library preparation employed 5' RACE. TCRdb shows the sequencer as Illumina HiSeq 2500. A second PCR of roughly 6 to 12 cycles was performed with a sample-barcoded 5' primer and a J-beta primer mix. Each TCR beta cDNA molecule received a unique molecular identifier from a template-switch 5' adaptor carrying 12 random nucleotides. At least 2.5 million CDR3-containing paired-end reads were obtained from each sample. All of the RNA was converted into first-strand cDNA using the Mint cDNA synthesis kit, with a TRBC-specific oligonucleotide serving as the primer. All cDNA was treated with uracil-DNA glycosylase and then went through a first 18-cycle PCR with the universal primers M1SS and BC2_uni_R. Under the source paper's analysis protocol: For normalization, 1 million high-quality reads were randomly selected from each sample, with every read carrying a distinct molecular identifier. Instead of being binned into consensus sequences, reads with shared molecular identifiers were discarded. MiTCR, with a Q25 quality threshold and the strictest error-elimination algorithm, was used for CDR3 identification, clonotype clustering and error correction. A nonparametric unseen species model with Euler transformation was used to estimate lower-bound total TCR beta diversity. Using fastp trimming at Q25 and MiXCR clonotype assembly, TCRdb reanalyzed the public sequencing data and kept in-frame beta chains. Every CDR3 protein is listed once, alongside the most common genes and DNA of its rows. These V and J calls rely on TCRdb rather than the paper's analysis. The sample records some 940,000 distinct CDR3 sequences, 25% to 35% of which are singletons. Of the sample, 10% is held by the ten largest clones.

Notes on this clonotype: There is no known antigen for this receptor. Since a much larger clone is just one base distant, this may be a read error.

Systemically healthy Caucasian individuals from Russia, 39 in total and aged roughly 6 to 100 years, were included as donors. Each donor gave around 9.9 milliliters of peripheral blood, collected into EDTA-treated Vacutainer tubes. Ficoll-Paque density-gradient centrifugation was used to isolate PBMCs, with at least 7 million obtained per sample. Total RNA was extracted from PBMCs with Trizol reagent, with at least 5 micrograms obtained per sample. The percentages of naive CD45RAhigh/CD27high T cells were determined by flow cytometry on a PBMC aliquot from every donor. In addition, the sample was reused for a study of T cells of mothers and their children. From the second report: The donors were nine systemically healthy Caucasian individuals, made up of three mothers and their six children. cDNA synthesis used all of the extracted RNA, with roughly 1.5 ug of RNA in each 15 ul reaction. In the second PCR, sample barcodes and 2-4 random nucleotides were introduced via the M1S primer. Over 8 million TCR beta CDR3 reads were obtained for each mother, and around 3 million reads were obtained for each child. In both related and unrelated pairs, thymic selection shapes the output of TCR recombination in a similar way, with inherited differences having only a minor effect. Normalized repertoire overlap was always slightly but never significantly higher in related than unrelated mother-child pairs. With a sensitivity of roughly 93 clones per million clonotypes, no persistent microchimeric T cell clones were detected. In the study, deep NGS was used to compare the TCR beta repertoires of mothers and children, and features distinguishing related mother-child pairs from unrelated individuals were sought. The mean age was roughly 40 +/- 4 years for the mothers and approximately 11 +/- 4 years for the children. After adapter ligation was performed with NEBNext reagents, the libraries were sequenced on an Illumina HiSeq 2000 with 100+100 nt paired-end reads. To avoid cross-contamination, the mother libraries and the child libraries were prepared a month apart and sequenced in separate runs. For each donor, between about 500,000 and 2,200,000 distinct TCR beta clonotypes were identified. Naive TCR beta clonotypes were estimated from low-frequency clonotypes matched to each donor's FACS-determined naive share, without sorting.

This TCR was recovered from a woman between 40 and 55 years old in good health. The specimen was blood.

This receptor has the CDR3 CASSRQGINQPQHF. The DNA is as follows: TGTGCCAGCAGCCGACAGGGGATCAATCAGCCCCAGCATTTT. The receptor chain draws on TRBV2 and TRBJ1-5, with 8 middle bases fitting TRBD1. Clipping removes 6 bases from V and 3 bases from J, with 4 as the unmatched junction base count. From cysteine to phenylalanine, the CDR3 is 14 amino acids long. The retained sequence is limited to the CDR3, 42 bases, with the frame set at the first base. CDR1 and CDR2, looked up from the germline V gene, are SNHLY and FYNNEI.